One and the same sample provided the 4 T cell receptor beta chains below, sequenced in a study of shared clonotypes between healthy human individuals. Clones were read by immunoSEQ multiplex PCR, and TCRdb kept only the in-frame ones, dropping some. The sample consists of about 2.4 million clones, 93% of them appearing once. The sequenced sample was naive CD4+ T cells from PBMCs. This sample's subset: CD45RA+ positively selected. Receptor source: a man in his late teens or twenties in good health. Some clones in this sample may be carry-over from other donors' samples.

The V and J genes are TRBV15 and TRBJ2-2; D remains ambiguous. In germline, CDR1 is LNHNV, CDR2 YYDKDF (reference sequence). Trimming removed 5 bases from V and 6 bases from J, with 10 bases in between. The CDR3 loop spans 13 amino acids. Here the CDR3 reads CATSVFGSGELFF. Here the CDR3 DNA reads TGTGCCACCAGCGTATTCGGATCCGGGGAGCTGTTTTTT.

The chain combines TRBV7-8 with TRBJ2-7; the D is unclear. Germline values: CDR1 SGHVS, CDR2 FQNEAQ. The V gene lost 4 bases and the J gene lost 0 bases, with 19 bases spanning the gap. The CDR3 length is 17 residues. CDR3 nucleotides: TGTGCCAGCAGCTCTCGCTTCTCCACATTGGGCTCCTACGAGCAGTACTTC. Translating gives CASSSRFSTLGSYEQYF.

A few counts support this clone. J is TRBJ1-3 and V is TRBV14; D is possibly TRBD1 (5 bases). Trimming pared 4 bases from V and 4 bases from J, leaving 11 bases between. Germline CDR1 SGHDN, CDR2 FVKESK. This CDR3 spans 14 amino acids. The CDR3 loop reads CASSLDGGGNTIYF. DNA for the CDR3: TGTGCCAGCAGCCTAGACGGGGGAGGAAACACCATATATTTT.

The chain couples TRBV2 to TRBJ1-5, with 8 bases identical to TRBD1. With V trimmed by 6 bases and J by 3 bases, 7 bases remained unmatched. The CDR3 spans 15 residues. Germline V gene data show CDR1 as SNHLY and CDR2 as FYNNEI. The CDR3 loop is CASSPGQAPNQPQHF. The CDR3, as DNA: TGTGCCAGCAGCCCGGGACAGGCGCCCAATCAGCCCCAGCATTTT.